This T cell receptor (beta chain) is from a study of T cells in Graves' hyperthyroidism and ophthalmopathy. There are a few counts of this clonotype. Germline CDR1 MNHNS, CDR2 SASEGT. The CDR3 has 13 amino acids. Trimming cost V 3 bases and J 6 bases, with 9 bases left between them. TCR beta CDR3 sequences were amplified from RNA transcripts. Carried out on the TCR CDR3, a first-round RT-PCR used the HTBI primer set. TCRdb itself ran the multiplex PCR reads through MiXCR, one entry per CDR3 protein. This table has approximately 420,000 distinct CDR3 sequences, more than 13% appearing once. Absence of ophthalmopathy progression within 18 months defined stable Graves' hyperthyroidism. PBMCs came from 8.5 to 10 ml fresh peripheral blood.

V and J are TRBV6-1 and TRBJ1-5; D uncertain. The sequenced sample consisted of blood. The clonotype was recovered from a woman aged 30 to 39 with Graves' hyperthyroidism. CDR3 coding DNA: TGTGCCAGCAGTGAGTCAATCATTCAGCCCCAGCATTTT. Its protein is CASSESIIQPQHF.